The next 21 T cell receptor beta chains were all read from a single sample in a study of CD8 T cells in ankylosing spondylitis. TCRdb used MiXCR to reprocess the 5' RACE reads, holding one entry per CDR3 protein. The sample has 200,000 to 250,000 distinct CDR3 sequences, about 10% seen once. The material sequenced was blood, either unsorted or a sorted T cell fraction (not recorded which). These receptors originate from a male donor with ankylosing spondylitis or in good health (not recorded which).

There are many counts of this clonotype. The V call is TRBV7-8, the J call TRBJ2-7, with no clear D. The CDR3 runs 15 residues. Deletions cut 5 bases from V and 1 base from J, with 15 bases between. Germline values: CDR1 SGHVS, CDR2 FQNEAQ. The DNA for the CDR3 is TGTGCCAGCAGCCCTACCCCGGGCCTATCCTACGAGCAGTACTTC. Translation: CASSPTPGLSYEQYF.

This clonotype was seen a few times. One end of the junction does not line up with germline, which may come from a read error. This rearrangement joins TRBV20-1 to TRBJ2-3; D possibly uses TRBD1 or TRBD2 (6 bases each). The CDR3 runs to 17 residues. Germline CDR1 is DFQATT and CDR2 is SNEGSKA (reference sequence). The CDR3 nucleotides are TGCTGTGCTCGAGGGGGTGTCGGTAGCGGTCGCACAGATACGCAGTATTTT. Translating it yields CCARGGVGSGRTDTQYF.

At least ten counts were recorded for this clonotype. The CDR3 DNA sequence: TGTGCCAGCAGTGCGGGGGGGCCAGCAGATACGCAGTATTTT. Translation gives CASSAGGPADTQYF. The chain links TRBV6-1 to TRBJ2-3, with 8 positions matching TRBD2. The CDR3 length is 14 residues. V lost 4 bases, J lost 4 bases, and 4 bases stayed unmatched. Germline assignment: CDR1 MNHNS and CDR2 SASEGT.

This clonotype was observed many times. One end of the junction does not line up with germline, which may come from a read error. V usage is TRBV20-1 and J usage is TRBJ2-5, with D possibly being TRBD1 or TRBD2 (5 bases each). This CDR3 is 13 amino acids long. Per germline, CDR1 DFQATT and CDR2 SNEGSKA (reference sequence). CDR3 nucleotides: TGCAGTGCTAGCGGCCCCCCTGGGACCGCCGTTGACTTC. Translation gives CSASGPPGTAVDF.

There are many counts of this clonotype. The chain employs TRBV5-4 and TRBJ1-5; D possibly corresponds to TRBD1 (5 bases). Germline V CDR1 and CDR2: SGHNT, YYREEE (reference sequence). This CDR3 has 19 residues. Trimming took 3 bases from V and 3 from J, leaving 25 bases between them. For the CDR3, the DNA is TGTGCCAGCAGCTCCATCCGTGAAACAGTAACTGGGGCCAATCAGCCCCAGCATTTT. Encoded protein: CASSSIRETVTGANQPQHF.

The sample holds many counts of this clonotype. The genes are TRBV5-1 and TRBJ2-1; D remains ambiguous. The CDR3 length is 13 residues. V was pared by 1 base and J by 9 bases, with 11 bases between. The germline V gene has CDR1 SGHRS and CDR2 YFSETQ. The CDR3 protein is CASSLFIGTEQFF. The CDR3 DNA is TGCGCCAGCAGCTTGTTTATAGGCACTGAGCAGTTCTTC. The variable domain in full, completed from reference TRBV5-1 and TRBJ2-1, reads KAGVTQTPRYLIKTRGQQVTLSCSPISGHRSVSWYQQTPGQGLQFLFEYFSETQRNKGNFPGRFSGRQFSNSRSEMNVSTLELGDSALYLCASSLFIGTEQFFGPGTRLTVL.

This clonotype has a count of ten or more. The V gene is TRBV5-6, the J gene TRBJ2-7; D tentatively reads TRBD1 or TRBD2 (6 bases each). CDR1 and CDR2 (germline): SGHDT, YYEEEE. V lost 3 bases and J 5 bases, leaving 12 bases between the germline ends. The CDR3 is 13 residues long. The CDR3: CASSSVGGHEQYF. The CDR3, as DNA: TGTGCCAGCAGCTCTGTCGGGGGCCACGAGCAGTACTTC.

This clonotype was recorded only once. V usage is TRBV18 and J usage is TRBJ2-2, with D uncertain. The CDR3 is 15 residues long. The germline gives CDR1 KGHSH, CDR2 LQKENI. V dropped 2 bases and J dropped 0 bases, with 7 bases sitting between them. The CDR3, as DNA: TGTGCCAGCTCACCAGGGTTCCCGAACACCGGGGAGCTGTTTTTT. Translation gives CASSPGFPNTGELFF.

This clonotype was counted ten times or more. The chain recombines TRBV12-3 or TRBV12-4 with TRBJ2-3, with 8 bases lining up with TRBD2. The CDR3 consists of 13 residues. J gave up 6 bases and V 6 bases, and 5 bases lay outside the gene matches. The chain's CDR3 is CASSLAGWDTQYF. The CDR3 DNA sequence: TGTGCCAGCAGCCTAGCGGGTTGGGATACGCAGTATTTT.

This clonotype came up a few times. J is TRBJ2-1 and V is TRBV20-1; maybe TRBD2 (5 bases). V was clipped by 3 bases and J by 3 bases, with 9 bases between them. Germline lookup yields CDR1 DFQATT and CDR2 SNEGSKA (reference sequence). The CDR3 is made up of 13 amino acids. In DNA, the CDR3 is TGCAGTGCTAGCGGGATGAACTACAATGAGCAGTTCTTC. It yields the protein CSASGMNYNEQFF.

CDR3 amino acids: CASSPTGPDEKLFF. In DNA, the CDR3 is TGCGCCAGCAGCCCCACGGGTCCCGATGAAAAACTGTTTTTT. The chain couples TRBV10-1 to TRBJ1-4; unclear D gene. Trimming took 6 bases from V and 6 from J, leaving 14 bases between them. This CDR3 region has 14 residues. Germline loops: CDR1 WNHNN, CDR2 SYGVQD (reference sequence).

This clonotype was recorded many times. The V gene is TRBV28, the J gene TRBJ2-2; D is possibly TRBD1 (6 bases). CDR1 MDHEN and CDR2 SYDVKM come from the germline V gene. The CDR3 spans 15 residues. Trimming removed 3 bases at V and 4 bases at J, with 12 bases between. CDR3 protein: CASSFRDTSTGELFF. As DNA, the CDR3 is TGTGCCAGCAGTTTTCGGGACACCAGCACCGGGGAGCTGTTTTTT.

This clonotype was picked up many times. V gene TRBV29-1 combines with J gene TRBJ2-3; TRBD1 or TRBD2 may be the D gene (5 bases each). This CDR3 comprises 14 residues. Looked up from germline, CDR1 is SQVTM and CDR2 is ANQGSEA. Between the trimmed V and J ends, which lost 7 bases and 2 bases, there was a span of 16 bases. Here the CDR3 reads CSALTGRSTDTQYF. In DNA form, the CDR3 reads TGCAGCGCGTTAACGGGACGGTCCACAGATACGCAGTATTTT.

This clonotype was seen ten or more times. V gene TRBV12-3 or TRBV12-4 combines with J gene TRBJ2-2; no clear D. V shed 6 bases and J shed 6 bases, with 11 bases lying between them. The CDR3 has 13 amino acids. CDR3 amino acids: CASRSPSPGELFF. The CDR3 DNA reads TGTGCCAGCAGGTCCCCCTCCCCCGGGGAGCTGTTTTTT.

This clonotype was detected ten times or more. This chain links TRBV13 with TRBJ2-7, with D perhaps matching TRBD2 (5 bases). Germline V lookup: CDR1 PRHDT, CDR2 FYEKMQ (reference sequence). V lost 1 base and J lost 7, with 20 bases in between. The length of the CDR3 is 16 residues. DNA of the CDR3: TGTGCCAGCAGCTTAGCTACCCCCGGGGTGGTCGATGAGCAGTACTTC. Translated: CASSLATPGVVDEQYF.

This CDR3 reads CASSPPGVQETQYF. CDR3 DNA: TGTGCCAGCAGCCCTCCGGGTGTCCAAGAGACCCAGTACTTC. This chain joins TRBV7-2 and TRBJ2-5; D remains ambiguous. CDR3 length equals 14 residues. Germline V CDR1 and CDR2: SGHTA, FQGNSA. Trimming cost V 5 bases and J 1 base, with 11 bases left between them.

V usage is TRBV9 and J usage is TRBJ1-1; 11 bases fit TRBD1. Trimming removed 0 bases from V and 11 bases from J; junction bases left unmatched: 6. Germline V gene sequence: CDR1 SGDLS, CDR2 YYNGEE. The CDR3 is 14 residues long. In DNA form, the CDR3 reads TGTGCCAGCAGCGTAGAACCGGGACAGGGGGAGGCTTTCTTT. This sequence encodes CASSVEPGQGEAFF.

This clonotype was seen repeatedly, ten times or more. CDR3 in DNA: TGTGCCAGTAGTAAGGGGAGCGCGCCCACAGATACGCAGTATTTT. Protein product: CASSKGSAPTDTQYF. The chain has TRBV19 and TRBJ2-3; D may match TRBD1 or TRBD2 (5 bases each). Germline-derived CDR1 and CDR2 are LNHDA and SQIVND (reference sequence). The CDR3 totals 15 residues. V dropped 4 bases and J dropped 2 bases, with 13 bases sitting between them. The variable domain in full, completed from reference TRBV19 and TRBJ2-3, reads DGGITQSPKYLFRKEGQNVTLSCEQNLNHDAMYWYRQDPGQGLRLIYYSQIVNDFQKGDIAEGYSVSREKKESFPLTVTSAQKNPTAFYLCASSKGSAPTDTQYFGPGTRLTVL.

This clonotype was counted only a few times. The CDR3, as DNA: TGTGCCAGCAGCTTCCCCCGGTCGGGACAGGGAAACACCTACGAGCAGTACTTC. Residues: CASSFPRSGQGNTYEQYF. The chain links TRBV11-2 to TRBJ2-7; TRBD1 aligns across 9 bases. The length of the CDR3 is 18 residues. Germline V gives CDR1 SGHAT, CDR2 FQNNGV. The ends lost 3 bases at V and 2 bases at J; junction bases unmatched: 14.

This clonotype was seen only a few times. The rearrangement uses TRBV27 and TRBJ2-7, with D unresolved. Germline CDR1 and CDR2: MNHEY and SMNVEV (reference sequence). Trimming took off 6 bases at V and 2 bases at J, with 17 bases between the two ends. This CDR3 is 15 amino acids long. The CDR3 bases are TGTGCCAGCAGCCCCACCCCGGTAGTGGCCTACGAGCAGTACTTC. This encodes CASSPTPVVAYEQYF.

The table lists this clonotype with many counts. This CDR3 reads CASSLLRGTEAFF. CDR3 DNA: TGTGCCAGCAGTTTACTCAGGGGGACTGAAGCTTTCTTT. This chain joins TRBV27 and TRBJ1-1; 7 bases agree with TRBD1. The CDR3 is 13 amino acids. Trimming removed 2 bases from V and 5 bases from J; junction bases left unmatched: 2. CDR1 is MNHEY, CDR2 SMNVEV, per germline (reference sequence).